This TCR beta chain derives from a study of T cells after yellow fever vaccination. General observations from the study: Re-detected after boosting: most primary clones, about 96% of CD4 and over 80% of CD8.

The CDR3 has 12 amino acids. V lost 8 bases and J lost 5, with 12 bases in between. Germline CDR1 LNHNV, CDR2 YYDKDF (reference sequence). 5'RACE template switching added a universal primer site and UMIs to TCR cDNA. One entry per CDR3 protein results from TCRdb running MiXCR on the 5' RACE reads. The sample lists about 630,000 distinct CDR3 sequences, 9% to 15% occurring once. In this sample, this clonotype turned up many times. Its antigen is not identified. The chain links TRBV15 to TRBJ2-5, with D possibly TRBD2 on 5 matching bases. The source was PBMCs, collected on the day of the yellow fever booster vaccination. The sequence came from a man aged 25-45 years who received the YFV17D yellow fever vaccine. CDR3 in amino acids: CATAGLKETQYF. As DNA, the CDR3 is TGTGCCACCGCGGGTTTGAAGGAGACCCAGTACTTC. The full variable domain, its missing parts supplied by reference TRBV15 and TRBJ2-5, is DAMVIQNPRYQVTQFGKPVTLSCSQTLNHNVMYWYQQKSSQAPKLLFHYYDKDFNNEADTPDNFQSRRPNTSFCFLDIRSPGLGDTAMYLCATAGLKETQYFGPGTRLLVL.